The 12 T cell receptor beta chains given below trace back to one sample, sequenced in a study of blood T cell repertoires in COVID-19. Only in-frame clones appear in the TCRdb table, and some are missing; sequencing was by immunoSEQ multiplex PCR. The data contain 280,000 or so clones, around 87% of them singletons. The sample taken for sequencing was PBMCs or T cells enriched from blood (not recorded which). Receptors were obtained from a woman in her late teens or twenties with acute COVID-19.

This chain joins TRBV20-1 and TRBJ2-1; TRBD2 matches 9 bases. The germline gives CDR1 DFQATT, CDR2 SNEGSKA (reference sequence). The CDR3 length is 14 residues. Losses at the gene ends were 3 bases for V and 0 bases for J; bases not matched to a gene: 0. The CDR3 reads CSASSGSSYNEQFF. CDR3 nucleotides: TGCAGTGCTAGTAGCGGGAGCTCCTACAATGAGCAGTTCTTC.

The J gene is TRBJ1-6, the V gene TRBV28; D is unresolved. V was shortened by 3 bases and J by 5 bases, with 8 bases between the two germline ends. There are 14 residues in the CDR3. The V gene's germline CDR1 is MDHEN and CDR2 SYDVKM. CDR3 in DNA: TGTGCCAGCAGTTTTAGGCAGGATAATTCACCCCTCCACTTT. The encoded protein is CASSFRQDNSPLHF. The complete variable domain, with remaining parts taken from reference TRBV28 and TRBJ1-6, reads DVKVTQSSRYLVKRTGEKVFLECVQDMDHENMFWYRQDPGLGLRLIYFSYDVKMKEKGDIPEGYSVSREKKERFSLILESASTNQTSMYLCASSFRQDNSPLHFGNGTRLTVT.

The V call is TRBV7-3, the J call TRBJ2-1, with 7 bases identical to TRBD2. Losses at the gene ends were 5 bases for V and 4 bases for J; bases not matched to a gene: 5. Germline V lookup: CDR1 SGHTA, CDR2 FQGTGA. CDR3 length: 14 residues. The CDR3 is CASSQSSGYNEQFF. CDR3 DNA sequence: TGTGCCAGCAGCCAATCTAGCGGATACAATGAGCAGTTCTTC.

The chain combines TRBV21-1 with TRBJ2-3; the D segment call TRBD2 is taken from the table without a DNA check. TRBV21-1 is an annotated pseudogene. This CDR3 spans 16 amino acids. In nucleotides, the CDR3 is TGTGCCAGCAGCAGTCCGGGACTAGTGGTGAGATATACGCAGTATTTT. It specifies CASSSPGLVVRYTQYF.

The V call is TRBV30, the J call TRBJ1-1, with unresolved D. CDR3 length: 14 residues. Trimming removed 4 bases at V and 0 bases at J, with 12 bases between. Germline V CDR1 and CDR2: GTSNPN, SVGIG (reference sequence). Here the CDR3 reads CAWIGGYMNTEAFF. The CDR3 region has the DNA TGTGCCTGGATAGGAGGTTACATGAACACTGAAGCTTTCTTT.

The rearrangement links TRBV7-9 to TRBJ1-6; no firm D call. The germline gives CDR1 SEHNR, CDR2 FQNEAQ (reference sequence). The V gene lost 5 bases and the J gene lost 7 bases, with 12 bases spanning the gap. The CDR3 covers 14 residues. This CDR3 is CASSQERENSPLHF. DNA of the CDR3: TGTGCCAGCAGCCAAGAGAGGGAAAATTCACCCCTCCACTTT. Filled out from reference TRBV7-9 and TRBJ1-6, the complete variable domain reads DTGVSQNPRHKITKRGQNVTFRCDPISEHNRLYWYRQTLGQGPEFLTYFQNEAQLEKSRLLSDRFSAERPKGSFSTLEIQRTEQGDSAMYLCASSQERENSPLHFGNGTRLTVT.

This rearrangement joins TRBV11-3 to TRBJ2-7, with TRBD1 as a possible D gene (6 bases). The CDR3 length is 16 residues. V was clipped by 5 bases and J by 1 base, with 18 bases between them. Germline CDR1 is SGHNT and CDR2 is YENEEA. The CDR3 region has the DNA TGTGCCAGCAGCCCCCCCGGCACAGGGATTTCCTACGAGCAGTACTTC. Translating gives CASSPPGTGISYEQYF.

The chain employs TRBV6-6 and TRBJ1-6; D not certain. The CDR3 has 19 residues. The V gene lost 5 bases and the J gene lost 0 bases, with 20 bases spanning the gap. Germline V lookup: CDR1 MNHNY, CDR2 SVGAGI (reference sequence). In DNA form, the CDR3 reads TGTGCCAGCAGTCTCTCCCCCAGTATTAGGAGCTCCTATAATTCACCCCTCCACTTT. Residues: CASSLSPSIRSSYNSPLHF.

The J gene is TRBJ1-5, the V gene TRBV11-2; D is possibly TRBD1 (6 bases). Trimming took 1 base from V and 1 from J, leaving 8 bases between them. Per the germline V gene, CDR1 is SGHAT and CDR2 is FQNNGV. The CDR3 loop spans 15 amino acids. The CDR3 protein is CASSLGTGSNQPQHF. The CDR3, as DNA: TGTGCCAGCAGCTTAGGTACAGGGAGCAATCAGCCCCAGCATTTT.

This chain joins TRBV11-3 and TRBJ2-1; D may be TRBD1 (5 bases). CDR3 length equals 13 residues. Trimming removed 5 bases from V and 11 bases from J, with 16 bases in between. Germline CDR1 reads SGHNT; CDR2 reads YENEEA. The CDR3 region has the DNA TGTGCCAGCAGCAAAGGACAACCGTTTAAGCAGTTCTTC. It specifies CASSKGQPFKQFF.

As to this clone: Distinct nucleotide sequences in the sample also encode this CDR3. The chain carries TRBV5-1 and TRBJ2-1; D gene uncertain. Germline lookup yields CDR1 SGHRS and CDR2 YFSETQ. V shed 4 bases and J shed 1 base, with 6 bases lying between them. The CDR3 contains 13 residues. In DNA form, the CDR3 reads TGCGCCAGCAGCCTAGATTCCTACAATGAGCAGTTCTTC. It specifies CASSLDSYNEQFF. The full variable domain, rest sourced from reference TRBV5-1 and TRBJ2-1, is KAGVTQTPRYLIKTRGQQVTLSCSPISGHRSVSWYQQTPGQGLQFLFEYFSETQRNKGNFPGRFSGRQFSNSRSEMNVSTLELGDSALYLCASSLDSYNEQFFGPGTRLTVL.

As for this clone: Compared with germline, one end of the junction differs, possibly owing to a read error. The chain links TRBV7-7 to TRBJ2-5; no clear D. The CDR3 spans 16 residues. From germline, CDR1 is SSHAT and CDR2 FNYEAQ (reference sequence). The CDR3 sequence is CASSSSGSLLKETQYF. CDR3 bases: TGTGCTAGCAGTTCTTCCGGGTCCCTGCTTAAAGAGACCCAGTACTTC.